This T cell receptor beta chain was found in a study of follicular helper T cells after annual influenza vaccination. The CDR3 is 14 residues long. The V end lost 4 bases, the J end lost 5 bases, and 14 bases lay between the germline ends. Germline-derived CDR1 and CDR2 are MNHEY and SVGAGI. The repertoire was sequenced with immunoSEQ multiplex PCR; TCRdb's copy has only in-frame clones and lacks some. Of roughly 7,000 clones detected, around 80% appear once; the ten largest clones hold under 0.65%. Time point: 2015-2016 season, 7 days after influenza vaccination. Sequenced material: CXCR5- memory CD4+ T cells sorted from blood, taken 7 days after influenza vaccination. The sequence derives from an adult who received the influenza vaccine. This rearrangement joins TRBV6-5 to TRBJ2-5, with D possibly being TRBD2 (6 bases). CDR3 sequence reads: CASSSRAGRETQYF. The CDR3, as DNA: TGTGCCAGCAGTTCCCGGGCAGGGAGGGAGACCCAGTACTTC.